Each of the 24 T cell receptor beta chains below was sequenced from the same sample in a study of vaccination and CD4 T cells after COVID-19. These receptors' antigens are unknown. The assay that was used to sequence DNA from cultured CD4+ T cells was the Oncomine TCR Beta short-read assay. One entry per CDR3 protein, called by TCRdb with MiXCR from the PCR reads. This table has some 18,000 distinct CDR3 sequences, about 77% appearing once. Treatment described: approximately nine-day PBMC culture with coronavirus spike peptide pools or control peptides (ViraFEST assay). Here the sequenced sample was CD4+ T cells from blood, cultured in vitro, taken after SARS-CoV-2 vaccination. These TCRs come from a human donor who received a COVID-19 vaccine.

The V gene is TRBV20-1, the J gene TRBJ1-6; 12 nucleotides match TRBD1. V trimming: 6 bases; J trimming: 0 bases; junction bases outside the gene matches: 15. This CDR3 has 20 amino acids. The germline gives CDR1 DFQATT, CDR2 SNEGSKA (reference sequence). The CDR3 region has the DNA TGCAGTGCAAGGGGCGGGGGACAGGGGGCAGGACGCTCCTATAATTCACCCCTCCACTTT. This codes for CSARGGGQGAGRSYNSPLHF.

This clonotype appeared a single time. This chain links TRBV5-1 with TRBJ1-5, with TRBD1 matching 10 bases. Per germline, CDR1 SGHRS and CDR2 YFSETQ. This CDR3 is built from 16 residues. Trimming cost V 4 bases and J 3 bases; bases outside gene matches: 7. The CDR3 loop reads CASSPGTGAYNQPQHF. CDR3 bases: TGCGCCAGCAGCCCCGGGACAGGGGCCTACAATCAGCCCCAGCATTTT.

The chain couples TRBV6-1 to TRBJ1-2; D remains unclear. The V end was cut by 7 bases, the J end by 8 bases, with 26 bases between. Germline CDR1 is MNHNS and CDR2 is SASEGT. The CDR3 is made up of 16 amino acids. CDR3 amino acids: CASTKNPEAGAGGYTF. For the CDR3, the DNA is TGTGCCAGCACCAAAAACCCAGAGGCTGGTGCGGGCGGCTACACCTTC.

This chain links TRBV19 with TRBJ1-2, with D hard to call. Trimming removed 5 bases from V and 3 bases from J, with 19 bases in between. Germline V lookup: CDR1 LNHDA, CDR2 SQIVND (reference sequence). The CDR3 runs 16 residues. The CDR3 DNA sequence: TGTGCCAGTAGTTTATTGGGCAGAAACGTGGACTATGGCTACACCTTC. Its protein product is CASSLLGRNVDYGYTF.

This chain links TRBV6-1 with TRBJ2-7; D might be TRBD1 (6 bases). The CDR3 is made up of 16 amino acids. CDR1 is MNHNS, CDR2 SASEGT, per germline. V was clipped by 6 bases and J by 3 bases, with 21 bases between them. CDR3 coding DNA: TGTGCCAGCAGACCCCACATGACAGGCGGCTACTACGAGCAGTACTTC. Residues: CASRPHMTGGYYEQYF.

This clonotype appeared a single time. The rearrangement joins TRBV7-2 to TRBJ2-2; 9 bases fit TRBD2. Germline V gene data show CDR1 as SGHTA and CDR2 as FQGNSA. V was clipped by 1 base and J by 7 bases; unmatched bases: 10. CDR3 length equals 17 residues. The CDR3 loop is CASSLDGGGALGGELFF. Written as DNA, the CDR3 is TGTGCCAGCAGCTTAGATGGCGGGGGGGCGTTGGGCGGGGAGCTGTTTTTT. The full variable domain, its missing parts supplied by reference TRBV7-2 and TRBJ2-2, is GAGVSQSPSNKVTEKGKDVELRCDPISGHTALYWYRQSLGQGLEFLIYFQGNSAPDKSGLPSDRFSAERTGGSVSTLTIQRTQQEDSAVYLCASSLDGGGALGGELFFGEGSRLTVL.

The chain recombines TRBV20-1 with TRBJ2-7; 11 bases align to TRBD1. J gave up 2 bases and V 5 bases, and 5 bases lay outside the gene matches. Germline CDR1 DFQATT, CDR2 SNEGSKA (reference sequence). This CDR3 contains 14 residues. CDR3 sequence (DNA): TGCAGTGCTGTGCCGGGACAGGGGGCCTACGAGCAGTACTTC. Residues: CSAVPGQGAYEQYF.

This chain uses TRBV30 with TRBJ1-6, with a weak D call TRBD1 (5 bases). The CDR3 totals 15 residues. Germline CDR1 and CDR2: GTSNPN and SVGIG (reference sequence). The V end lost 1 base, the J end lost 4 bases, and 11 bases lay between the germline ends. CDR3 protein: CAWSAGNGYNSPLHF. In DNA form, the CDR3 reads TGTGCCTGGAGTGCAGGGAATGGGTATAATTCACCCCTCCACTTT.

The chain is built from TRBV7-9 and TRBJ1-1; D uncertain. The V gene lost 1 base and the J gene lost 4 bases, with 7 bases spanning the gap. Germline V gene sequence: CDR1 SEHNR, CDR2 FQNEAQ (reference sequence). The CDR3 runs to 13 residues. The CDR3 region is CASSLGAATEAFF. DNA for the CDR3: TGTGCCAGCAGCTTAGGGGCAGCCACTGAAGCTTTCTTT.

The rearrangement joins TRBV5-1 to TRBJ2-7; possible D gene TRBD2, 5 bases. This CDR3 spans 14 amino acids. Trimming pared 2 bases from V and 4 bases from J, leaving 13 bases between. Germline-derived CDR1 and CDR2 are SGHRS and YFSETQ. CDR3 in amino acids: CASSLSGNRYEQYF. DNA for the CDR3: TGCGCCAGCAGCTTATCCGGGAATCGGTACGAGCAGTACTTC.

This clonotype was picked up a small number of times. V and J are TRBV18 and TRBJ2-3; 11 nucleotides align to TRBD2. This CDR3 contains 19 residues. The germline V gene has CDR1 KGHSH and CDR2 LQKENI. After removal of 3 bases from V and 3 bases from J, the junction contained 14 bases not matched to a gene. CDR3: CASSPNGLAGGQSTDTQYF. The DNA for the CDR3 is TGTGCCAGCTCACCTAATGGGCTAGCGGGGGGCCAATCTACAGATACGCAGTATTTT. Filled out from reference TRBV18 and TRBJ2-3, the complete variable domain reads NAGVMQNPRHLVRRRGQEARLRCSPMKGHSHVYWYRQLPEEGLKFMVYLQKENIIDESGMPKERFSAEFPKEGPSILRIQQVVRGDSAAYFCASSPNGLAGGQSTDTQYFGPGTRLTVL.

The chain is built from TRBV25-1 and TRBJ2-3; no reliable D call. CDR1 is MGHDK, CDR2 SYGVNS, per germline. The CDR3 contains 13 residues. Trimming removed 5 bases from V and 3 bases from J, with 9 bases in between. The CDR3 sequence: CASSQVGTDTQYF. The CDR3 DNA reads TGTGCCAGCAGTCAGGTGGGAACAGATACGCAGTATTTT. Together with reference TRBV25-1 and TRBJ2-3, the CDR3 gives the full variable domain: EADIYQTPRYLVIGTGKKITLECSQTMGHDKMYWYQQDPGMELHLIHYSYGVNSTEKGDLSSESTVSRIRTEHFPLTLESARPSHTSQYLCASSQVGTDTQYFGPGTRLTVL.

The gene calls are TRBV7-2 and TRBJ2-7; D is unclear. V lost 0 bases and J 4 bases, leaving 7 bases between the germline ends. The CDR3 runs to 13 residues. The germline CDR1 and CDR2 sequences are SGHTA and FQGNSA. The CDR3 DNA sequence: TGTGCCAGCAGCTTAGCGCTCCGGTACGAGCAGTACTTC. It is translated as CASSLALRYEQYF.

The J gene is TRBJ1-1, the V gene TRBV6-4; 9 bases align to TRBD1. From germline, CDR1 is MRHNA and CDR2 SNTAGT. This CDR3 is built from 15 residues. V lost 7 bases and J lost 3; bases outside the gene matches: 9. This CDR3 is CASKGQGLEDTEAFF. In DNA form, the CDR3 reads TGTGCCAGCAAGGGACAGGGTCTGGAGGACACTGAAGCTTTCTTT.

This sequence joins TRBV25-1 and TRBJ2-1, with TRBD1 matching over 9 bases. The ends lost 4 bases at V and 5 bases at J; junction bases unmatched: 9. This CDR3 contains 16 residues. Looked up from germline, CDR1 is MGHDK and CDR2 is SYGVNS. The CDR3 nucleotides are TGTGCCAGCAGTGGAAGGGGGACAGGGATAAACAATGAGCAGTTCTTC. Its protein is CASSGRGTGINNEQFF. Based on the CDR3 plus reference TRBV25-1 and TRBJ2-1, the full variable domain is EADIYQTPRYLVIGTGKKITLECSQTMGHDKMYWYQQDPGMELHLIHYSYGVNSTEKGDLSSESTVSRIRTEHFPLTLESARPSHTSQYLCASSGRGTGINNEQFFGPGTRLTVL.

The V gene is TRBV20-1, the J gene TRBJ1-5, with 7 bases matching TRBD1. The V gene's germline CDR1 is DFQATT and CDR2 SNEGSKA (reference sequence). The V segment lost 7 bases and the J segment 4 bases; nucleotides outside the gene matches: 10. This CDR3 has 14 residues. The CDR3 DNA follows: TGCAGTGGCACGGAGGGACAGTCGAATCAGCCCCAGCATTTT. Translated, it gives CSGTEGQSNQPQHF.

This chain links TRBV30 with TRBJ1-3; D gene uncertain. This CDR3 is 14 amino acids long. Germline V gene data show CDR1 as GTSNPN and CDR2 as SVGIG (reference sequence). V was clipped by 2 bases and J by 0 bases, with 8 bases between them. As DNA, the CDR3 is TGTGCCTGGAGTTCTACCTACTCTGGAAACACCATATATTTT. Protein: CAWSSTYSGNTIYF.

The rearrangement links TRBV6-1 to TRBJ2-5, with 7 nucleotides matching TRBD2. The CDR3 is made up of 14 amino acids. Germline V gene lookup returns CDR1 MNHNS and CDR2 SASEGT. V dropped 7 bases and J dropped 2; count of bases not matched to a gene: 7. The CDR3 here is CASKPGLIQETQYF. The CDR3 DNA reads as TGTGCCAGCAAACCGGGACTAATACAAGAGACCCAGTACTTC.

CDR3 DNA: TGTGCCACCAGTGATCAGGGACTAGCGGGGGTCGGGGAGCTGTTTTTT. Amino acids: CATSDQGLAGVGELFF. The rearrangement joins TRBV24-1 to TRBJ2-2, with 14 bases identical to TRBD2. The CDR3 runs to 16 residues. The V gene's germline CDR1 is KGHDR and CDR2 SFDVKD. The trim removed 3 bases at V and 7 bases at J, leaving 3 bases unmatched.

This sequence joins TRBV7-2 and TRBJ2-7; D not certain. The CDR3 runs to 13 residues. The germline V gene encodes CDR1 SGHTA and CDR2 FQGNSA. The V gene lost 5 bases and the J gene lost 2 bases, with 10 bases spanning the gap. The CDR3 DNA follows: TGTGCCAGCAGCCCTACAGTGACCTACGAGCAGTACTTC. This encodes CASSPTVTYEQYF.

The chain combines TRBV10-2 with TRBJ2-2; D is ambiguous. The CDR3 runs to 19 residues. Germline V gene data show CDR1 as WSHSY and CDR2 as SAAADI. V lost 1 base to trimming and J lost 2 bases, with 20 bases between them. CDR3 protein: CASSEYPRALRLNTGELFF. CDR3 in DNA: TGCGCCAGCAGTGAGTATCCCCGTGCTCTGCGACTCAACACCGGGGAGCTGTTTTTT.

This chain joins TRBV19 and TRBJ2-7; 9 bases fit TRBD1. V shed 5 bases and J 4 bases; nucleotides not matched to a gene: 6. This CDR3 comprises 14 residues. CDR1 and CDR2 from the germline V gene are LNHDA and SQIVND (reference sequence). This chain's CDR3 is CASSVQGARYEQYF. The CDR3 DNA reads as TGTGCCAGTAGTGTACAGGGGGCGCGTTACGAGCAGTACTTC.

The chain couples TRBV20-1 to TRBJ2-1, with 10 bases aligning to TRBD1. This CDR3 spans 14 amino acids. V shed 5 bases, J shed 2 bases, and the junction held 3 bases outside the gene matches. Germline loops: CDR1 DFQATT, CDR2 SNEGSKA (reference sequence). CDR3 in amino acids: CSALDRGAYNEQFF. The CDR3 region has the DNA TGCAGTGCTTTGGACAGGGGGGCCTACAATGAGCAGTTCTTC.

V gene TRBV2 combines with J gene TRBJ2-5; TRBD2 agrees at 8 bases. Germline CDR1 is SNHLY and CDR2 is FYNNEI. The CDR3 consists of 15 residues. V trimming: 7 bases; J trimming: 0 bases; junction bases outside the gene matches: 7. The CDR3 sequence: CASTREGGYQETQYF. Here the CDR3 DNA reads TGTGCCAGCACTCGGGAGGGTGGGTACCAAGAGACCCAGTACTTC.